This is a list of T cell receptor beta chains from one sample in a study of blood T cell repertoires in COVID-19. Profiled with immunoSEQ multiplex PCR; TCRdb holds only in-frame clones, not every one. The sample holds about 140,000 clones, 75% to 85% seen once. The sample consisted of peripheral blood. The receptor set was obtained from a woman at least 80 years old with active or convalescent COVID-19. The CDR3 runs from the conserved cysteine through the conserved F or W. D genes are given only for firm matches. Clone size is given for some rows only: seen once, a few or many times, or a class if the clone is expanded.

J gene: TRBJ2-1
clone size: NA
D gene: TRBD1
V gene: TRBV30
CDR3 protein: CAWAGTGGKNEQFF
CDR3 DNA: TGTGCCTGGGCTGGGACAGGGGGCAAGAATGAGCAGTTCTTC

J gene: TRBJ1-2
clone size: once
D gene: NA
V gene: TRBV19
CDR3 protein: CAVSPQGPNGYTF
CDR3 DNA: TGTGCCGTAAGCCCTCAGGGTCCTAATGGCTACACCTTC

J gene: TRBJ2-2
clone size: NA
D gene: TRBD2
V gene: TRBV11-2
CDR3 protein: CASSNLAGGPGELFF
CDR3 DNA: TGTGCCAGCAGCAACCTAGCGGGGGGGCCCGGGGAGCTGTTTTTT

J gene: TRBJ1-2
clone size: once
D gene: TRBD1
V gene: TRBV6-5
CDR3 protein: CASSKQQGVGYTF
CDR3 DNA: TGTGCCAGCAGTAAACAACAGGGGGTTGGCTACACCTTC

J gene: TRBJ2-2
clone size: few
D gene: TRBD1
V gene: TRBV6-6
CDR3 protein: CASSYKDRGRTGELFF
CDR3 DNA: TGTGCCAGCAGTTATAAGGACAGGGGGAGAACGGGGGAGCTGTTTTTT

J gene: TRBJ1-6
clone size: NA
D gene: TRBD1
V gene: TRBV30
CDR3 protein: CAWSVRLQGVYNSPLHF
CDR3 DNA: TGTGCCTGGAGTGTACGACTTCAGGGGGTGTATAATTCACCCCTCCACTTT

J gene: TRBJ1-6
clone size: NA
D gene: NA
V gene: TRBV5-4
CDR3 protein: CASSQQGRDNSPLHF
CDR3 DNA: TGTGCCAGCAGCCAACAGGGTCGGGATAATTCACCCCTCCACTTT

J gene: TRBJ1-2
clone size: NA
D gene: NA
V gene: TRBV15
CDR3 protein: CATSKVTGLANYGYTF
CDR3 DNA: TGTGCCACCTCTAAGGTTACAGGACTAGCTAACTATGGCTACACCTTC

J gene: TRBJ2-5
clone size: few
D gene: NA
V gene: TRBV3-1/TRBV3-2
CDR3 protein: CASSPSGASQYF
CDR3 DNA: TGTGCCAGCAGCCCCTCGGGAGCGTCCCAGTACTTC

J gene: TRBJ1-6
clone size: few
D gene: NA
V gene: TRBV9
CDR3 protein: CASSVHRPDSPLHF
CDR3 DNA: TGTGCCAGCAGCGTCCACCGACCCGACTCCCCCCTCCACTTT

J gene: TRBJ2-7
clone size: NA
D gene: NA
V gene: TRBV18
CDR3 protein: CASSPISVSYEQYF
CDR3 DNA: TGTGCCAGCTCACCAATATCAGTCTCCTACGAGCAGTACTTC

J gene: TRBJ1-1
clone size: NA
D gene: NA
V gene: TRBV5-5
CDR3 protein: CASSLRGPNTEAFF
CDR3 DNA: TGTGCCAGCAGCTTGAGGGGCCCCAACACTGAAGCTTTCTTT

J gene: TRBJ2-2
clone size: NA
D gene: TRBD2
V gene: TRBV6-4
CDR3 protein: CASRRQGEGGTGELFF
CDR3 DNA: TGTGCCAGCAGGCGCCAAGGGGAGGGAGGCACCGGGGAGCTGTTTTTT

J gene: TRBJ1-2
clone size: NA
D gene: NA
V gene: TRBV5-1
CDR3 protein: CASSLGQGTNYGYTF
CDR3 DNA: TGCGCCAGCAGCTTGGGTCAGGGGACTAACTATGGCTACACCTTC

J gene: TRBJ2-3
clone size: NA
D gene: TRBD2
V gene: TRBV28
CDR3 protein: CASSLERGPTDTQYF
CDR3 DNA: TGTGCCAGCAGTTTAGAGCGGGGGCCCACAGATACGCAGTATTTT

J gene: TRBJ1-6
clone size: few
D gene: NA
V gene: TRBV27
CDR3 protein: CASSPYLNSPLHF
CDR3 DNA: TGTGCCAGCAGTCCCTATTTAAATTCACCCCTCCACTTT

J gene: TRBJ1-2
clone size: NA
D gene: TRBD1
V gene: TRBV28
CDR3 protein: CASSWDRGGYTF
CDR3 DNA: TGTGCCAGCAGTTGGGACAGGGGCGGCTACACCTTC

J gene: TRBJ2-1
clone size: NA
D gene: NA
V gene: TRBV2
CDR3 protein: CASSEALSGDEQFF
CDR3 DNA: TGTGCCAGCAGTGAAGCTTTATCCGGGGATGAGCAGTTCTTC

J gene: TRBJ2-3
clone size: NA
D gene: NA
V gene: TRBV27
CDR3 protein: CASSFQRTQYF
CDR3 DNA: TGTGCCAGCAGTTTTCAGCGGACGCAGTATTTT

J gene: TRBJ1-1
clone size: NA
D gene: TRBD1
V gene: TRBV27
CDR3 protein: CASSQGASFTEAFF
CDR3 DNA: TGTGCCAGCAGCCAGGGGGCGTCGTTCACTGAAGCTTTCTTT

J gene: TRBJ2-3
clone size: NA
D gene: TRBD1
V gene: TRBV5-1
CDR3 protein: CARSGGRDRGKDTQYF
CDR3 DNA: TGCGCCCGCAGCGGGGGAAGGGACAGGGGGAAAGATACGCAGTATTTT

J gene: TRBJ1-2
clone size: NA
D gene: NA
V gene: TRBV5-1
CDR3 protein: CASSLAAGTGYTF
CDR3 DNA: TGCGCCAGCAGCTTGGCCGCGGGGACCGGCTACACCTTC

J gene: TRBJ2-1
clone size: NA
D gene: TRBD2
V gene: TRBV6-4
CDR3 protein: CASSDSGGGHGEQFF
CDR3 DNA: TGTGCCAGCAGTGACTCCGGGGGGGGCCACGGTGAGCAGTTCTTC

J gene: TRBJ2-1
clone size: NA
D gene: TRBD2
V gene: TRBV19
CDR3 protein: CASSIEQAGGRGNEQFF
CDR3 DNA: TGTGCCAGTAGTATAGAACAAGCGGGGGGCCGCGGCAATGAGCAGTTCTTC